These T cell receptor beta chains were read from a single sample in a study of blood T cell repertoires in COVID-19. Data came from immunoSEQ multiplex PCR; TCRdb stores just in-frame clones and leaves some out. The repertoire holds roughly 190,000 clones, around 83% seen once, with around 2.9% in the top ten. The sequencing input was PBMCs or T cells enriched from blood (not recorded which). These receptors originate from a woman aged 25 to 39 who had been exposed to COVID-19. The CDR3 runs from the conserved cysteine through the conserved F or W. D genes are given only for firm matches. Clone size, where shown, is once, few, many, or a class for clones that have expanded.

CDR3 protein: CASSANQDSNQPQHF; CDR3 DNA: TGTGCCAGCAGTGCAAATCAGGATAGCAATCAGCCCCAGCATTTT; D gene: NA; V gene: TRBV2; J gene: TRBJ1-5; clone size: NA
CDR3 protein: CASSPRTLDHSNQPQHF; CDR3 DNA: TGTGCCAGCAGCCCTCGGACATTGGATCATAGCAATCAGCCCCAGCATTTT; D gene: NA; V gene: TRBV6-2/TRBV6-3; J gene: TRBJ1-5; clone size: NA
CDR3 protein: CASSLEGGGNQPQHF; CDR3 DNA: TGTGCCAGCAGCTTAGAAGGGGGAGGCAATCAGCCCCAGCATTTT; D gene: NA; V gene: TRBV7-9; J gene: TRBJ1-5; clone size: NA
CDR3 protein: CASSLLGSNTIYF; CDR3 DNA: TGTGCCAGCAGCTTGTTGGGGAGTAACACCATATATTTT; D gene: NA; V gene: TRBV5-6; J gene: TRBJ1-3; clone size: NA
CDR3 protein: CASSPRRGTDNEQFF; CDR3 DNA: TGTGCCAGCTCACCAAGACGGGGGACGGACAATGAGCAGTTCTTC; D gene: NA; V gene: TRBV18; J gene: TRBJ2-1; clone size: NA
CDR3 protein: CASSLGQEQYF; CDR3 DNA: TGTGCCAGCAGCTTGGGGCAGGAGCAGTACTTC; D gene: NA; V gene: TRBV5-6; J gene: TRBJ2-7; clone size: NA
CDR3 protein: CASSTGTGVEAFF; CDR3 DNA: TGTGCCAGTAGTACCGGGACAGGGGTTGAAGCTTTCTTT; D gene: TRBD1; V gene: TRBV19; J gene: TRBJ1-1; clone size: once
CDR3 protein: CASSLSISPGTGTDTQYF; CDR3 DNA: TGTGCCAGCAGCCTATCAATAAGCCCCGGGACAGGTACGGATACGCAGTATTTT; D gene: TRBD1; V gene: TRBV9; J gene: TRBJ2-3; clone size: NA
CDR3 protein: CASSLVPGETNEQFF; CDR3 DNA: TGCGCCAGCAGCTTGGTCCCAGGGGAGACGAATGAGCAGTTCTTC; D gene: NA; V gene: TRBV5-1; J gene: TRBJ2-1; clone size: NA
CDR3 protein: CAISRGPTSTDTQYF; CDR3 DNA: TGTGCCATCAGCAGGGGTCCAACTAGCACAGATACGCAGTATTTT; D gene: NA; V gene: TRBV10-3; J gene: TRBJ2-3; clone size: NA
CDR3 protein: CASSASGTGGYNEQFF; CDR3 DNA: TGTGCCAGCAGCGCGTCCGGGACAGGGGGATACAATGAGCAGTTCTTC; D gene: TRBD1; V gene: TRBV7-2; J gene: TRBJ2-1; clone size: NA
CDR3 protein: CASSQDRGYTEAFF; CDR3 DNA: TGCGCCAGCAGCCAAGACAGGGGTTACACTGAAGCTTTCTTT; D gene: NA; V gene: TRBV4-1; J gene: TRBJ1-1; clone size: NA
CDR3 protein: CASSGTPTGGTEAFF; CDR3 DNA: TGTGCCAGCAGCGGGACCCCCACGGGGGGCACTGAAGCTTTCTTT; D gene: NA; V gene: TRBV9; J gene: TRBJ1-1; clone size: once
CDR3 protein: CASSTDNEQFF; CDR3 DNA: TGTGCCAGCTCGACAGACAATGAGCAGTTCTTC; D gene: NA; V gene: TRBV18; J gene: TRBJ2-1; clone size: once